This TCR beta chain was observed in a study of blood T cells in healthy people across ages. The wider study: Template switching picked up about one barcoded beta molecule for each two T cells. Whole-study results and caveats: Naive CD4+ cell counts and diversity both ran higher in long-lived than in aged donors. A roughly linear age-dependent decrease characterized TCR beta diversity per million T cells.

This clonotype was detected only once. Its antigen is currently unknown. An end of the junction does not agree with germline; a read error may underlie this. Total RNA extracted from each sample amounted to at least 5 micrograms. CDR3 size: 16 residues. CDR1 MNHEY and CDR2 SVGAGI come from the germline V gene. A second 7 to 11 cycle PCR used barcoded and J-beta primers. TCRdb ran MiXCR on the 5' RACE reads and lists one entry per CDR3 protein. The sample contains about 730,000 distinct CDR3 sequences, around 46% of which appear only once. This sequence was found in a woman aged 55-69 years in good health. The sample consisted of blood. This sequence joins TRBV6-5 and TRBJ2-7; no clear D gene. CDR3 protein: CASSYSIAVSYYGQYF. The CDR3, as DNA: TGTGCCAGCAGTTACTCGATTGCGGTTTCCTACTACGGGCAGTACTTC.